These 3 T cell receptor beta chains were all obtained from the same sample, sequenced in a study of STAT3 mutations in large granular lymphocyte leukemia. Study results and limitations: In T-cell large granular lymphocyte leukemia, about half of patients showed multiple immunodominant subclonotypes.

This table comes from immunoSEQ multiplex PCR, and its TCRdb copy is limited to in-frame clones, with some not included. The repertoire includes approximately 31,000 clones, more than 75% of them detected once, and about an eighth sits in the top ten. These receptors have no known antigen. The sequenced sample consisted of peripheral blood mononuclear cells. These receptors originate from a man aged 60 to 75 with T-cell large granular lymphocyte leukemia. Some clones in this sample may be carry-over from other donors' samples.

The rearrangement joins TRBV25-1 to TRBJ2-7; D is tentatively TRBD1 or TRBD2 (5 bases each). V was cut by 5 bases and J by 4 bases, with 12 bases left in between. This CDR3 has 13 residues. Looked up from germline, CDR1 is MGHDK and CDR2 is SYGVNS. Here the CDR3 reads CASSRQGVYEQYF. The DNA for the CDR3 is TGTGCCAGCAGTAGGCAGGGAGTATACGAGCAGTACTTC.

This clone was recorded once. The gene calls are TRBV30 and TRBJ2-1, with D possibly TRBD2 on 6 matching bases. Trimming shortened V by 5 bases and J by 3 bases, and 11 bases separated the two germline ends. The CDR3 is 13 residues long. The germline gives CDR1 GTSNPN, CDR2 SVGIG (reference sequence). The DNA for the CDR3 is TGTGCCTGGGATTCGACTAGCTACAATGAGCAGTTCTTC. This codes for CAWDSTSYNEQFF.

The rearrangement uses TRBV19 and TRBJ2-7, with a possible D match to TRBD1 (6 bases). V lost 5 bases to trimming and J lost 2 bases, with 16 bases between them. Germline V gene sequence: CDR1 LNHDA, CDR2 SQIVND (reference sequence). The CDR3 totals 15 residues. In DNA form, the CDR3 reads TGTGCCAGTAGTGTCCTTGGACAGCCCACCTACGAGCAGTACTTC. This gives the protein CASSVLGQPTYEQYF.